This TCR beta chain stems from a study of blood T cells in healthy people across ages. The second PCR ran roughly 6 to 11 cycles with a sample-barcoded 5' primer and J-beta primers. MiXCR was run by TCRdb on the 5' RACE reads, yielding one entry per CDR3 protein. The sample carries about 640,000 distinct CDR3 sequences, 58% recorded once. Whole-study findings and limits: As age increased, TCR beta diversity per million T cells fell in a roughly linear fashion.

The length of the CDR3 is 15 residues. CDR1 and CDR2 from the germline V gene are LGHDT and YNNKEL (reference sequence). Between the trimmed V and J ends, which lost 1 base and 5 bases, there was a span of 14 bases. This clonotype was found once. What it binds is unknown. V and J are TRBV3-1 and TRBJ2-5; the D gene is possibly TRBD2 (6 bases). The sample comprised blood. The TCR was taken from a man in his 60s in good health. The CDR3 here is CASSQGGGAPETQYF. For the CDR3, the DNA is TGTGCCAGCAGCCAAGGGGGAGGAGCGCCCGAGACCCAGTACTTC.